These 9 T cell receptor beta chains share one sample of origin, sequenced in a study of identical twins. TCRdb independently ran MiXCR on the 5' RACE reads; one entry per CDR3 protein. Here the sample spans about 240,000 distinct CDR3 sequences, 10% to 15% being singletons. These data also formed part of another study, on yellow fever vaccine responses in identical twins.

The sample consisted of memory (CD45RO+) T cells sorted from blood. The receptors originated from a woman aged 18-30 years in good health.

This clonotype has just a few counts. The chain employs TRBV20-1 and TRBJ2-1; D gene unclear. Germline V CDR1 and CDR2: DFQATT, SNEGSKA (reference sequence). CDR3 length: 16 residues. Trimming left V 3 bases short and J 1 base short, with 16 bases between. The CDR3 protein is CSASTPDRTSYNEQFF. Here the CDR3 DNA reads TGCAGTGCTAGCACCCCGGACCGCACATCCTACAATGAGCAGTTCTTC.

This clonotype has just a few counts. V is TRBV6-1 and J is TRBJ1-5, with D unclear. There are 14 residues in the CDR3. Germline CDR1 and CDR2: MNHNS and SASEGT. V gave up 6 bases and J gave up 3 bases, with 12 bases separating them. Written as DNA, the CDR3 is TGTGCCAGCAGCGATAGGGCCCCCAATCAGCCCCAGCATTTT. It codes for CASSDRAPNQPQHF.

This clonotype was seen only a few times. The chain is built from TRBV12-3 or TRBV12-4 and TRBJ2-2, with TRBD1 identical over 8 bases. This CDR3 is built from 15 residues. Trimming cost V 4 bases and J 0 bases; bases outside gene matches: 1. In DNA, the CDR3 is TGTGCCAGCAGTTCGACAGGGGCGAACACCGGGGAGCTGTTTTTT. Translated: CASSSTGANTGELFF.

This clonotype showed up just a few times. The chain employs TRBV7-2 and TRBJ2-1, with 7 bases identical to TRBD1. Germline CDR1 is SGHTA and CDR2 is FQGNSA. Trimming at V came to 5 bases and at J to 7 bases, leaving 8 bases not matched to a gene. The CDR3 contains 14 residues. The chain's CDR3 is CASSPGTAWNEQFF. CDR3 sequence (DNA): TGTGCCAGCAGCCCCGGGACAGCTTGGAATGAGCAGTTCTTC.

This clonotype appeared a few times. The chain employs TRBV2 and TRBJ1-6; the match to TRBD1 covers 9 bases. The CDR3 totals 14 residues. Germline V gene lookup returns CDR1 SNHLY and CDR2 FYNNEI. Trimming at V came to 9 bases and at J to 7 bases, leaving 7 bases not matched to a gene. The CDR3 loop reads CAREGQGKNSPLHF. The CDR3 DNA reads TGTGCCAGAGAGGGACAGGGCAAAAATTCACCCCTCCACTTT. Filled out from reference TRBV2 and TRBJ1-6, the complete variable domain reads EPEVTQTPSHQVTQMGQEVILRCVPISNHLYFYWYRQILGQKVEFLVSFYNNEISEKSEIFDDQFSVERPDGSNFTLKIRSTKLEDSAMYFCAREGQGKNSPLHFGNGTRLTVT.

The chain has TRBV7-2 and TRBJ2-3; TRBD2 agrees at 11 bases. Germline V lookup: CDR1 SGHTA, CDR2 FQGNSA. The CDR3 has 16 amino acids. Trimming at V came to 4 bases and at J to 3 bases, leaving 6 bases not matched to a gene. The CDR3 here is CASSYSGRAWTDTQYF. CDR3 nucleotides: TGTGCCAGCAGCTATAGCGGGAGGGCCTGGACAGATACGCAGTATTTT.

This clonotype has ten or more counts. V and J are TRBV12-3 or TRBV12-4 and TRBJ1-1, with D hard to call. This CDR3 comprises 15 residues. The V end was cut by 7 bases, the J end by 2 bases, with 17 bases between. CDR3 residues: CASNQQQWDNTEAFF. DNA for the CDR3: TGTGCCAGCAACCAACAACAATGGGATAACACTGAAGCTTTCTTT.

This clonotype was detected ten times or more. The gene calls are TRBV12-3 or TRBV12-4 and TRBJ2-3; D gene ambiguous. This CDR3 is 11 amino acids long. The V end was cut by 6 bases, the J end by 1 base, with 2 bases between. In nucleotides, the CDR3 is TGTGCCAGCAGCCGCACAGATACGCAGTATTTT. It translates to CASSRTDTQYF.

This chain links TRBV15 with TRBJ2-1, with D unclear. Trimming removed 0 bases from V and 3 bases from J, with 12 bases in between. The CDR3 is 16 residues long. Germline V CDR1 and CDR2: LNHNV, YYDKDF (reference sequence). The CDR3 sequence: CATSRDISGVYNEQFF. The CDR3, as DNA: TGTGCCACCAGCAGAGATATTTCTGGGGTCTACAATGAGCAGTTCTTC.